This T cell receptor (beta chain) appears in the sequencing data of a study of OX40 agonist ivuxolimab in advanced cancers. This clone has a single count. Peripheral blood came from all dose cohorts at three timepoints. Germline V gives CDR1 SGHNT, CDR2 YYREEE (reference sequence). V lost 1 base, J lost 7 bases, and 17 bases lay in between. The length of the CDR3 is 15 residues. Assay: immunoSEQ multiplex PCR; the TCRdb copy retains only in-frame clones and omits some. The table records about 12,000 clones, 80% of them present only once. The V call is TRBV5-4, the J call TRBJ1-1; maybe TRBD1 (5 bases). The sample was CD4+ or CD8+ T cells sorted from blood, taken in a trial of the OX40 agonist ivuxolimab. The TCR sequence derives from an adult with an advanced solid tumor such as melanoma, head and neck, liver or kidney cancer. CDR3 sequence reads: CASSLQGPVPDEAFF. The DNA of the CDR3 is TGTGCCAGCAGCTTGCAGGGCCCCGTCCCCGATGAAGCTTTCTTT.